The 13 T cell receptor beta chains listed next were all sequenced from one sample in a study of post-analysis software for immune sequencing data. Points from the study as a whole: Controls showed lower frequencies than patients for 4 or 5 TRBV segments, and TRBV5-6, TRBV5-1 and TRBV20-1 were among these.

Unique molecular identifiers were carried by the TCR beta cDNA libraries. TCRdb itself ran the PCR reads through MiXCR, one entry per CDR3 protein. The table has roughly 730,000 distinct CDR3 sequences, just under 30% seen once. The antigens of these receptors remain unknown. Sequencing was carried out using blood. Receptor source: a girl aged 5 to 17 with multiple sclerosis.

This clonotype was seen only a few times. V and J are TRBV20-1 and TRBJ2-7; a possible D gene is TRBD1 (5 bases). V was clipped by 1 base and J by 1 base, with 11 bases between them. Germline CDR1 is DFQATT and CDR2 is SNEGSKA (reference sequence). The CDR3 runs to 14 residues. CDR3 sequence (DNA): TGCAGTGCTAGAGGGGAAGGGGCTTCCTACGAGCAGTACTTC. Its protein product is CSARGEGASYEQYF.

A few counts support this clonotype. The CDR3 spells CSASSLYGYTF. The CDR3 DNA sequence: TGCAGTGCTAGCTCCCTCTATGGCTACACCTTC. V gene TRBV20-1 combines with J gene TRBJ1-2; D is uncertain. In germline, CDR1 is DFQATT, CDR2 SNEGSKA (reference sequence). V was cut by 3 bases and J by 4 bases, with 6 bases left in between. This CDR3 is built from 11 residues.

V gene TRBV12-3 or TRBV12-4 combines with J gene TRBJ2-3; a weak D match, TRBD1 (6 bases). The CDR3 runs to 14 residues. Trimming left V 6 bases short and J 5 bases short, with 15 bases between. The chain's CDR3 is CASRSTQGVDTQYF. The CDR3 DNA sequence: TGTGCCAGCAGAAGCACACAGGGAGTAGATACGCAGTATTTT.

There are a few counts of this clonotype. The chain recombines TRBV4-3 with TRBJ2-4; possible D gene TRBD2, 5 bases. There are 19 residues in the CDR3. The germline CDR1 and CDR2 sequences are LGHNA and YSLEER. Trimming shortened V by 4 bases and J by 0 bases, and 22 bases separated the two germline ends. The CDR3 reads CASSPHRARGSLAKNIQYF. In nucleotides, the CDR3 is TGCGCCAGCAGCCCTCATCGGGCAAGAGGGTCCCTAGCCAAAAACATTCAGTACTTC.

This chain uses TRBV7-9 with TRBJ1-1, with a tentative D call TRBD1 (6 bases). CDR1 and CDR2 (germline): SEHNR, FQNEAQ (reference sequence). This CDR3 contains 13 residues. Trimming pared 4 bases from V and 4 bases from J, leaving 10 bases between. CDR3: CASSSQGITEAFF. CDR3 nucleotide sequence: TGTGCCAGCAGCTCACAGGGAATCACTGAAGCTTTCTTT.

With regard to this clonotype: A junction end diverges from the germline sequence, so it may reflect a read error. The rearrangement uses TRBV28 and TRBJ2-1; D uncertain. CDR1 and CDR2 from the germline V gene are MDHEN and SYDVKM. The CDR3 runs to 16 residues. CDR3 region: CASSLPDLPRNNEQFF. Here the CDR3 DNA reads TGTGCCAGCAGTTTACCCGACCTGCCTAGGAACAATGAGCAGTTCTTT.

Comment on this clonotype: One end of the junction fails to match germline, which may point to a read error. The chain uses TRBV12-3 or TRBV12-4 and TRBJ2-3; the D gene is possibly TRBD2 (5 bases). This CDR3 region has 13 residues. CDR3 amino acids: CASSRSEADAQYF. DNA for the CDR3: TGTGCCAGCAGCCGTAGCGAAGCAGATGCGCAGTATTTT.

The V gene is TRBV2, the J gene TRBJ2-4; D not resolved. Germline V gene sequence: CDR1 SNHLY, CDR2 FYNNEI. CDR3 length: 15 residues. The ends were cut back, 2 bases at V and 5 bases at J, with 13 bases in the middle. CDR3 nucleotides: TGTGCCAGCAGTGAACGCGACAACTTAGAAAACATTCAGTACTTC. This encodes CASSERDNLENIQYF.

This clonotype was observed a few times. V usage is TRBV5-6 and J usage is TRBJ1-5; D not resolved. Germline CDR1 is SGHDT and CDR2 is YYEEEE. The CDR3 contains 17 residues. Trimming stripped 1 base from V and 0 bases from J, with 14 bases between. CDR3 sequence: CASSLFQENYSNQPQHF. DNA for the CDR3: TGTGCCAGCAGCTTGTTTCAGGAGAATTATAGCAATCAGCCCCAGCATTTT. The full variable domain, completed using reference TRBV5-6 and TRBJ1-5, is DAGVTQSPTHLIKTRGQQVTLRCSPKSGHDTVSWYQQALGQGPQFIFQYYEEEERQRGNFPDRFSGHQFPNYSSELNVNALLLGDSALYLCASSLFQENYSNQPQHFGDGTRLSIL.

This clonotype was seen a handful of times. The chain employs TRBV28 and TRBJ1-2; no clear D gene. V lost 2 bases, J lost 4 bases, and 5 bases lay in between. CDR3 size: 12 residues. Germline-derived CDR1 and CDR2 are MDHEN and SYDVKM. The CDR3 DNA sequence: TGTGCCAGCAGTTTACCAGGCTATGGCTACACCTTC. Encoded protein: CASSLPGYGYTF.

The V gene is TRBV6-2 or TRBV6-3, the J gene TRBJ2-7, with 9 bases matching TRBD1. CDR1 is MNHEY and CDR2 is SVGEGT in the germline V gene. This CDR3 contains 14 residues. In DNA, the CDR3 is TGTAGAACAGCCGCGGGACAGGGTGCCTACGAGCAGTACTTC. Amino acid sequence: CRTAAGQGAYEQYF.

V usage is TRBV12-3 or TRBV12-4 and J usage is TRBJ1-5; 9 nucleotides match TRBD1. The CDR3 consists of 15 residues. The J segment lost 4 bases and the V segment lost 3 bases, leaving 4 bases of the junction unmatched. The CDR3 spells CASSFLTGGNQPQHF. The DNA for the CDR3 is TGTGCCAGCAGTTTCTTGACAGGGGGTAATCAGCCCCAGCATTTT.

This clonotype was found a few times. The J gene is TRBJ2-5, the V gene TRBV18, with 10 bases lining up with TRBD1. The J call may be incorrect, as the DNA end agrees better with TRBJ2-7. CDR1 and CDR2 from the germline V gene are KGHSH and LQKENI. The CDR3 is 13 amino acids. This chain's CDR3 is CASSRGTGVEQYF. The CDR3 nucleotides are TGTGCCAGCTCACGAGGGACAGGGGTCGAGCAGTACTTC.